This TCR beta chain was observed in a study of T cells after yellow fever vaccination. Study overall: With SMART-Seq v4 Ultra Low Input, the fractions containing low cell numbers were prepared.

There are 16 residues in the CDR3. V was cut by 4 bases and J by 4 bases, with 20 bases left in between. Germline V lookup: CDR1 SGHRS, CDR2 YFSETQ. A process of 5'RACE template switching, which added a universal primer site and UMIs, was used to make TCR cDNA. MiXCR, applied by TCRdb to the 5' RACE reads, yields one record per CDR3 protein. The sample lists hundreds of thousands of distinct CDR3 sequences, roughly 12% occurring once. Findings and limits, study-wide: At 95% to 98% for CD4 and over 80% for CD8, most primary-vaccination clones showed up again after the booster.

Comment on this clonotype: Its antigen is unidentified.

The clonotype comes from a man aged 18 to 29 who received the YFV17D yellow fever vaccine. Sequenced material: PBMCs, taken on the day of the first yellow fever vaccination. The chain couples TRBV5-1 to TRBJ1-2; D might be TRBD1 (6 bases). The CDR3 sequence is CASSPRGQFGGYGYTF. CDR3 in DNA: TGCGCCAGCAGCCCCCGGGGGCAGTTCGGCGGCTATGGCTACACCTTC.